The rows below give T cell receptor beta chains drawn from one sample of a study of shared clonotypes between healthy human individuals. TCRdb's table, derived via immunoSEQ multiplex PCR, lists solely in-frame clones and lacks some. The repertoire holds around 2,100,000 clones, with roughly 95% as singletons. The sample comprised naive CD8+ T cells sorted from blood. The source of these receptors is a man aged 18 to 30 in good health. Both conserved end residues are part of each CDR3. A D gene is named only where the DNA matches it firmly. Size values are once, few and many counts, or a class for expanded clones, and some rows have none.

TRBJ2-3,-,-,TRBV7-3,TGTGCCAGCAGCTTATTGGGAAACGACTACGATAGCACAGATACGCAGTATTTT,CASSLLGNDYDSTDTQYF
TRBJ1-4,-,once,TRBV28,TGTGCCAGCAGTCCGGGGGGACGGATTAATGAAAAACTGTTTTTT,CASSPGGRINEKLFF
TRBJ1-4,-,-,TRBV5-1,TGCGCCAGCAGCTTTCGACTTCGTGAAAAACTGTTTTTT,CASSFRLREKLFF
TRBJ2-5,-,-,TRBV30,TGTGCCTGGAGTGACGGGGAAGAGACCCAGTACTTC,CAWSDGEETQYF
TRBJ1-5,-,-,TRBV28,TGTGCCAGTTCGGAGGCCCCGAGCAATCAGCCCCAGCATTTT,CASSEAPSNQPQHF
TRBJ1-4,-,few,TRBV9,TGTGCCAGCAGCGGGGATAATGAAAAACTGTTTTTT,CASSGDNEKLFF
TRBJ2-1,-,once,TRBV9,TGTGCCAGCAGCGTAGGGCCTCTTCCAGCCGCTGAGCAGTTCTTC,CASSVGPLPAAEQFF
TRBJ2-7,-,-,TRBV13,TGTGCCAGCACCCATCGCGGCGAGTCCTACGAGCAGTACTTC,CASTHRGESYEQYF
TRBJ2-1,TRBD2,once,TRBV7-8,TGTGCCAGCAGCTTAGCGTTTAGCGGGAGTGGAGTAAGTGAGCAGTTCTTC,CASSLAFSGSGVSEQFF
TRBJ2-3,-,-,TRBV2,TGTGCCAGCAGTGAGATAGGGGATACGCAGTATTTT,CASSEIGDTQYF
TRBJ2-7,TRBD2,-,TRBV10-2,TGCGCCAGCAGTGACTGGGGACTAGCGGAGTACGAGCAGTACTTC,CASSDWGLAEYEQYF
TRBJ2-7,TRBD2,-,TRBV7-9,TGTGCCAGCAGTTACGGGCGGGAGATTTACGAGCAGTACTTC,CASSYGREIYEQYF
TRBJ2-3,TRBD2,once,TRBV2,TGTGCCAGCACCCGGAAGGAGACTAGCGACTCAGATACGCAGTATTTT,CASTRKETSDSDTQYF
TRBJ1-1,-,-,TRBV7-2,TGTGCCAGCAGCTTCCCCGGACAGTCCACTGAAGCTTTCTTT,CASSFPGQSTEAFF
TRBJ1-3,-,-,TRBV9,TGTGCCAGCAGCGCACCTGAGGGCTTCGGAAACACCATATATTTT,CASSAPEGFGNTIYF
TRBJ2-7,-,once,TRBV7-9,TGTGCCAGCACCCAGGACGTAGTTTACGAGCAGTACTTC,CASTQDVVYEQYF
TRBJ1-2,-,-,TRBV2,TGTGCCACAAGGGACCGGAAAATTCTCTATGGCTACACCTTC,CATRDRKILYGYTF
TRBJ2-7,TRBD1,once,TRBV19,TGTGCCAGTAGTCCCGGGACAGGGGCAAGGAACGAGCAGTACTTC,CASSPGTGARNEQYF
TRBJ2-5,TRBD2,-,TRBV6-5,TGTGCCAGCAGTTCCCCGGGACTAGAGATGGTAGAGACCCAGTACTTC,CASSSPGLEMVETQYF
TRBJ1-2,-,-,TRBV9,TGTGCCAGCAGCGTAGCTTTGGACAGTTTCTATGGCTACACCTTC,CASSVALDSFYGYTF
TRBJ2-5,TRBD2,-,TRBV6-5,TGTGCCAGCAGTTACGGGCTAGCGGGGGAAGGGACCCAGTACTTC,CASSYGLAGEGTQYF
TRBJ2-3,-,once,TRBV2,TGTGCCAGCAGTGAAGAAGGAGGCTCCGGAGGTGGCACAGATACGCAGTATTTT,CASSEEGGSGGGTDTQYF
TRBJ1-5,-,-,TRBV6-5,TGTGCCAGCAGCTTCGCAGAGGGGAATCAGCCCCAGCATTTT,CASSFAEGNQPQHF
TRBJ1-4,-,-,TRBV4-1,TGCGCCAGCAGCCAACGAATCAATGAAAAACTGTTTTTT,CASSQRINEKLFF
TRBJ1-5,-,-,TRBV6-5,TGTGCCAGCAGTTACGCCGGCGCCAATCAGCCCCAGCATTTT,CASSYAGANQPQHF
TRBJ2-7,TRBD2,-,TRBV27,TGTGCCAGCAGTCCGGGGGGGCTGAACGAGCAGTACTTC,CASSPGGLNEQYF
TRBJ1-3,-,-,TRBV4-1,TGCGCCAGCAGCCATGGAGGGAGGTTCGTTAATGGAAACACCATATATTTT,CASSHGGRFVNGNTIYF
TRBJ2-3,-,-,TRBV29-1,TGCAGCGCCGAAATAGGTAGGGCAGGAACCCTCACAGATACGCAGTATTTT,CSAEIGRAGTLTDTQYF
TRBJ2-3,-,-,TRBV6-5,TGTGCCAGCAGTTACCAATTAGAAGGGGTTAATACGCAGTATTTT,CASSYQLEGVNTQYF
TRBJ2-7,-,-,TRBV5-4,TGTGCCAGCAGCTTGGCCGAGGGCTACGAGCAGTACTTC,CASSLAEGYEQYF
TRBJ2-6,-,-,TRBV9,TGTGCCAGCAGCGTAGGGGGCGTCAACGTCCTGACTTTC,CASSVGGVNVLTF